Below, one T cell receptor beta chain is given with its context. Its antigen is still unknown. The assay that was used to sequence DNA from cultured CD4+ T cells was the Oncomine TCR Beta short-read assay. Using the QIAamp micro DNA kit, genomic DNA was extracted from the CD4+ T cells that had been cultured. TCRdb passed the PCR reads through MiXCR, listing each CDR3 protein once. The data contain about 6,900 distinct CDR3 sequences, roughly 23% of them singletons. Treatment of the sample: approximately 9-day PBMC culture with coronavirus spike peptide pools or control peptides (ViraFEST assay). Ahead of the COVID-19 pandemic (2011-2018), the CD4+ T cells of the unexposed donor were collected. In germline, CDR1 is MNHEY, CDR2 SVGEGT. The CDR3 runs 14 residues. Trimming removed 4 bases at V and 1 base at J, with 10 bases between. This specimen belongs to a study of vaccination and CD4 T cells after COVID-19. Overall study: Cells were stimulated with overlapping spike peptide pools from SARS-CoV-2, HCoV-NL63, HCoV-OC43 and HCoV-229E.

Notes on the study in general: A nonsignificant median increase from approximately 21 to 40 SARS-CoV-2-reactive clonotypes was observed.

The clonotype originates from a human donor in good health. Material: CD4+ T cells from blood, cultured in vitro. This chain joins TRBV6-2 or TRBV6-3 and TRBJ1-1; TRBD1 is a possible D gene (5 bases). Here the CDR3 DNA reads TGTGCCAGCAGTTGGGGGGGAGGGAACACTGAAGCTTTCTTT. Its translation: CASSWGGGNTEAFF.